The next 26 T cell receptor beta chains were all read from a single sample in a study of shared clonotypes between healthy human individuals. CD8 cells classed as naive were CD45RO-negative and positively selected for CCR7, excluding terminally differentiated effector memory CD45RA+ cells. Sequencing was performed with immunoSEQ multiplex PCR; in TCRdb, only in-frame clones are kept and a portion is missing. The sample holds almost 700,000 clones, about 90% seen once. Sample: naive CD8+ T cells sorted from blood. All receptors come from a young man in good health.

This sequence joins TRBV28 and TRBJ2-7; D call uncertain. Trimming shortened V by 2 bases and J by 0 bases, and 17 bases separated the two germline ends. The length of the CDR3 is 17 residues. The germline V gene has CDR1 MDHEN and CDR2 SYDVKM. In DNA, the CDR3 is TGTGCCAGCAGTTTAGGTAGCAGCAGCTTAAACTCCTACGAGCAGTACTTC. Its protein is CASSLGSSSLNSYEQYF.

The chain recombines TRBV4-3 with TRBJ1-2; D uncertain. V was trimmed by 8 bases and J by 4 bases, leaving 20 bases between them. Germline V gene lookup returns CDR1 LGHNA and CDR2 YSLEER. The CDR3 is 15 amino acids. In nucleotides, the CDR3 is TGCGCCAGCGCCCCCGGGTCCGAGTGGACCTATGGCTACACCTTC. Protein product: CASAPGSEWTYGYTF.

Here the CDR3 DNA reads TGTGCCAGTAGTATCTCGGAGATATATCAGCCCCAGCATTTT. It is translated as CASSISEIYQPQHF. V is TRBV19 and J is TRBJ1-5; no firm D call. The V gene's germline CDR1 is LNHDA and CDR2 SQIVND (reference sequence). The CDR3 sequence is 14 residues long. Deletions cut 3 bases from V and 5 bases from J, with 11 bases between.

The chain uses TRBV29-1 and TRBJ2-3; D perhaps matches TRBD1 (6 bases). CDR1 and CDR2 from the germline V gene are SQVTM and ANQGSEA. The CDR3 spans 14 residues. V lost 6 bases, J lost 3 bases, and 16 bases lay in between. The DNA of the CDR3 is TGCAGCGTCCAATTCACTACAGGGACAGATACGCAGTATTTT. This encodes CSVQFTTGTDTQYF.

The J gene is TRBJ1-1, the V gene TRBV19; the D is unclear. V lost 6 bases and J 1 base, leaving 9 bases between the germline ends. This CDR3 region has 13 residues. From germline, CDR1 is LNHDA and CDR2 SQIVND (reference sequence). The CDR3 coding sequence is TGTGCCAGTAGCTGGGGTAGGAACACTGAAGCTTTCTTT. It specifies CASSWGRNTEAFF.

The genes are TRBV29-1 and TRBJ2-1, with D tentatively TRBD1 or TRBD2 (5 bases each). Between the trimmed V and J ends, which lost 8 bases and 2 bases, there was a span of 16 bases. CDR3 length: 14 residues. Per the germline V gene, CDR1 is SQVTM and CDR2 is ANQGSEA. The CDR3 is CSFLGRGAYNEQFF. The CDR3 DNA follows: TGCAGCTTCCTGGGTAGGGGAGCCTACAATGAGCAGTTCTTC.

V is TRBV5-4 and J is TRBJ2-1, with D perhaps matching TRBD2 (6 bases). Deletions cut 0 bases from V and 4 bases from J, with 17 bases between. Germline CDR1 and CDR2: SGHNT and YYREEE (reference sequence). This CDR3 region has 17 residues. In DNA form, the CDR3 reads TGTGCCAGCAGCTTGGAATTATCGGGAGTACCATACAATGAGCAGTTCTTC. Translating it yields CASSLELSGVPYNEQFF.

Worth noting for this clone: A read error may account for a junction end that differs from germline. CDR3 protein: CASSLDSNTEAFF. In DNA form, the CDR3 reads TGCGCCAGCAGTTTGGACAGTAACACTGAAGCTTTCTTT. The chain couples TRBV5-1 to TRBJ1-1, with TRBD1 as a possible D gene (6 bases). The CDR3 is 13 residues long. Per the germline V gene, CDR1 is SGHRS and CDR2 is YFSETQ.

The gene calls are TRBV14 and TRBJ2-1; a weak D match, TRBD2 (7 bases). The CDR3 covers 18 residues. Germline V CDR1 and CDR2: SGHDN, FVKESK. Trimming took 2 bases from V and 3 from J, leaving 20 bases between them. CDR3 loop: CASSQWDGGPSNYNEQFF. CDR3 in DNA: TGTGCCAGCAGCCAATGGGACGGGGGGCCCTCAAACTACAATGAGCAGTTCTTC.

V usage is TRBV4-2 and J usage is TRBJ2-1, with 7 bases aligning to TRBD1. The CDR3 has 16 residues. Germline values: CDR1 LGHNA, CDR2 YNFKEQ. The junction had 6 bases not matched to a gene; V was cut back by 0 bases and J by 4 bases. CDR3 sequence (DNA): TGTGCCAGCAGCCAAGAGTTGGGACAGCGGTACAATGAGCAGTTCTTC. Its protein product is CASSQELGQRYNEQFF.

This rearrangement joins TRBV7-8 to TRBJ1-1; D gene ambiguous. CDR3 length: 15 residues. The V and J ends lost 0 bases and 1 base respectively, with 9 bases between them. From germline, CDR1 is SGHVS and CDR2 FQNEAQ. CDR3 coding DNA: TGTGCCAGCAGCTTAGCTCAACGGGGGAACACTGAAGCTTTCTTT. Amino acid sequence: CASSLAQRGNTEAFF. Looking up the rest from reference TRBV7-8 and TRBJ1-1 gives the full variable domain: GAGVSQSPRYKVAKRGQDVALRCDPISGHVSLFWYQQALGQGPEFLTYFQNEAQLDKSGLPSDRFFAERPEGSVSTLKIQRTQQEDSAVYLCASSLAQRGNTEAFFGQGTRLTVV.

The CDR3 nucleotides read TGTGCCAGCAGGCCAATAATCGGTGGGACTGTCCCCAACAATGAGCAGTTCTTC. This codes for CASRPIIGGTVPNNEQFF. J is TRBJ2-1 and V is TRBV4-2, with a possible D match to TRBD2 (6 bases). This CDR3 contains 18 residues. The V and J ends lost 6 bases and 5 bases respectively, with 26 bases between them. The germline gives CDR1 LGHNA, CDR2 YNFKEQ.

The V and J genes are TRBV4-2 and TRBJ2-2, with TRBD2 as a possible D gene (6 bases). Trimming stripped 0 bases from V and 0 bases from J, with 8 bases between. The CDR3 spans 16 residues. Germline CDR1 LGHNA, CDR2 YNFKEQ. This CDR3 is CASSQDRGSNTGELFF. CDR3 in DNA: TGTGCCAGCAGCCAAGATCGGGGGTCGAACACCGGGGAGCTGTTTTTT.

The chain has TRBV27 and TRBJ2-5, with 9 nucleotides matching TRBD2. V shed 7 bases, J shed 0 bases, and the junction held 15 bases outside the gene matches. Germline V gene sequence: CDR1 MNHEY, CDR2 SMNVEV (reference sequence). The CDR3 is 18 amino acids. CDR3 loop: CASTRLTSSGMDQETQYF. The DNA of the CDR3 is TGTGCCAGCACTAGGCTTACTTCTAGCGGGATGGACCAAGAGACCCAGTACTTC.

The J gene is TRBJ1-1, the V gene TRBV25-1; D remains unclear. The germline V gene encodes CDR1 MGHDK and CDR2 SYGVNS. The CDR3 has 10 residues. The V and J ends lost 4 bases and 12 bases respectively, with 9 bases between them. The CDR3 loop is CASSGPRPFF. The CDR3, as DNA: TGTGCCAGCAGTGGGCCTCGGCCTTTCTTT.

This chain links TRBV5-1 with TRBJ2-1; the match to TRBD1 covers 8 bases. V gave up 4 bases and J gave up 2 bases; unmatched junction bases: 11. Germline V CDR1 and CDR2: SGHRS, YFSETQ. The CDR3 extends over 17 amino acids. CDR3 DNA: TGCGCCAGCAGCATAGGACAGGGTACCCCTACCTACAATGAGCAGTTCTTC. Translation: CASSIGQGTPTYNEQFF. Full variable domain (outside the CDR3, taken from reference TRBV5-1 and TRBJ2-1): KAGVTQTPRYLIKTRGQQVTLSCSPISGHRSVSWYQQTPGQGLQFLFEYFSETQRNKGNFPGRFSGRQFSNSRSEMNVSTLELGDSALYLCASSIGQGTPTYNEQFFGPGTRLTVL.

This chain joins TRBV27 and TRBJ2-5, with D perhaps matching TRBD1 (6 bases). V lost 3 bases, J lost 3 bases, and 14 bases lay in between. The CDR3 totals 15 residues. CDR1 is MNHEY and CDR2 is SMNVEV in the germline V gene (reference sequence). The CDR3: CASSFNRATEETQYF. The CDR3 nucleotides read TGTGCCAGCAGTTTCAACAGGGCTACGGAAGAGACCCAGTACTTC.

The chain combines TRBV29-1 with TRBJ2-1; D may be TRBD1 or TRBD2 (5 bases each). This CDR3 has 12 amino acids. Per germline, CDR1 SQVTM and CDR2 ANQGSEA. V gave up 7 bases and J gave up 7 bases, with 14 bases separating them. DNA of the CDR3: TGCAGCGCCCACCTAGAGGGGAATGAGCAGTTCTTC. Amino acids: CSAHLEGNEQFF.

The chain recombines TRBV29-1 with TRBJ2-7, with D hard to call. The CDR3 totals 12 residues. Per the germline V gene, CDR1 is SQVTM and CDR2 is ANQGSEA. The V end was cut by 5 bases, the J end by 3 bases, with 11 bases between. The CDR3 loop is CSVYSTGYEQYF. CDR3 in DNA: TGCAGCGTTTACAGTACCGGCTACGAGCAGTACTTC.

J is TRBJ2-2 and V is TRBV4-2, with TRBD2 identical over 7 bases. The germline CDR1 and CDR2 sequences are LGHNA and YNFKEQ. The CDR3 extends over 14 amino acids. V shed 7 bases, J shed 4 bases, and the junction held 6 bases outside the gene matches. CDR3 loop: CASNGGTITGELFF. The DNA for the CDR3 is TGTGCCAGCAACGGGGGGACCATCACCGGGGAGCTGTTTTTT.

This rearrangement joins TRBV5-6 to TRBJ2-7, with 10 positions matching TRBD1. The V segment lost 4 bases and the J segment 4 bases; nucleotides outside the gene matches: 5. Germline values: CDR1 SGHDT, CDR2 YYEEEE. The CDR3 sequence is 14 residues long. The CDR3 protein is CASSLTGGWYEQYF. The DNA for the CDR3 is TGTGCCAGCAGCCTGACAGGGGGCTGGTACGAGCAGTACTTC. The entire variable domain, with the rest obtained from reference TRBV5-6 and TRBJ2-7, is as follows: DAGVTQSPTHLIKTRGQQVTLRCSPKSGHDTVSWYQQALGQGPQFIFQYYEEEERQRGNFPDRFSGHQFPNYSSELNVNALLLGDSALYLCASSLTGGWYEQYFGPGTRLTVT.

The CDR3 loop is CASSYSHQETQYF. DNA of the CDR3: TGTGCCAGCAGTTACTCACACCAAGAGACCCAGTACTTC. This chain uses TRBV6-5 with TRBJ2-5; the D is unclear. Germline CDR1 MNHEY, CDR2 SVGAGI. The CDR3 is 13 amino acids. Trimming left V 0 bases short and J 0 bases short, with 2 bases between.

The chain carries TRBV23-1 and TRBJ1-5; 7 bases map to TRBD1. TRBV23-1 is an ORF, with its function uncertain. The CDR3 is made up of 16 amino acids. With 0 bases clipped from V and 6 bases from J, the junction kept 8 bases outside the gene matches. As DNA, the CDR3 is TGCGCCAGCAGTCAATCAAATCAGGGGGGAGGTCAGCCCCAGCATTTT. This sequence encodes CASSQSNQGGGQPQHF.

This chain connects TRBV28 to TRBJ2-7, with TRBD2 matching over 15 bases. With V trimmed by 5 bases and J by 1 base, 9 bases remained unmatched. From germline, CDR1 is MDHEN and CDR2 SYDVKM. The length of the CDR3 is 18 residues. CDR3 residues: CASSKIPGLAGGSYEQYF. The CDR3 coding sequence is TGTGCCAGCAGTAAAATCCCGGGACTAGCGGGAGGTTCCTACGAGCAGTACTTC.

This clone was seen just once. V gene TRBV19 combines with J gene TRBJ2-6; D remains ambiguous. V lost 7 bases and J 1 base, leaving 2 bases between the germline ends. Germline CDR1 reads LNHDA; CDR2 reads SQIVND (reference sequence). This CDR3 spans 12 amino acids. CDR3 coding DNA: TGTGCCAGTAATTCTGGGGCCAACGTCCTGACTTTC. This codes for CASNSGANVLTF.

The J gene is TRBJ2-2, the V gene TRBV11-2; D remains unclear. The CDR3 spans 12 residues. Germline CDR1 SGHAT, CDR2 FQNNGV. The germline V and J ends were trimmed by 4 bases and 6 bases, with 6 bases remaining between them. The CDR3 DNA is TGTGCCAGCAGCTCGATCCCCGGGGAGCTGTTTTTT. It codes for CASSSIPGELFF. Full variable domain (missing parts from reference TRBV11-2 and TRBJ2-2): EAGVAQSPRYKIIEKRQSVAFWCNPISGHATLYWYQQILGQGPKLLIQFQNNGVVDDSQLPKDRFSAERLKGVDSTLKIQPAKLEDSAVYLCASSSIPGELFFGEGSRLTVL.